This is a list of T cell receptor beta chains from one sample in a study of blood T cell repertoires in COVID-19. The method was immunoSEQ multiplex PCR; TCRdb's version includes in-frame clones alone and lacks a portion of them. The sample includes 200,000 or so clones, around 83% of them seen just once. Sequenced input: PBMCs or T cells enriched from blood (not recorded which). Receptor source: a woman aged 40 to 49 with acute COVID-19. Each CDR3 is given with its conserved first and last residue. The D gene is left open where the match is weak. Not every row has a clone size; where given, it reads once, few, many or a size class.

>-|TRBJ2-3|TRBV19|TRBD2
TGTGCCAGTAGTATAGCTGGCGGGAGGTTGGCAGATACGCAGTATTTT
CASSIAGGRLADTQYF
>-|TRBJ1-1|TRBV2|-
TGTGCCAGCGTTTTACAGGGTAGGAACACTGAAGCTTTCTTT
CASVLQGRNTEAFF
>-|TRBJ1-5|TRBV10-2|TRBD1
TGCGCCAGCACGCCCGACGACAGGGGAAATCAGCCCCAGCATTTT
CASTPDDRGNQPQHF
>-|TRBJ2-5|TRBV11-2|-
TGTGCCAGCAGCTTATTTTTTGGAGGCCACCAAGAGACCCAGTACTTC
CASSLFFGGHQETQYF
>-|TRBJ1-4|TRBV20-1|TRBD1
TGCAGTGCTAGTCCCGGGACAGGGTTTGAAAAACTGTTTTTT
CSASPGTGFEKLFF
>-|TRBJ1-2|TRBV14|-
TGTGCCAGCAGCGTAACGGCAGGGCACTATGGCTACACCTTC
CASSVTAGHYGYTF
>-|TRBJ2-1|TRBV3-1/TRBV3-2|-
TGTGCCAGCAGCCCAGGGTTTCAGCAGTTCTTC
CASSPGFQQFF
>-|TRBJ1-1|TRBV4-2|-
TGTGCCAGCAGCCAAGATTTGATTGGGGGGGGCAGCACTGAAGCTTTCTTT
CASSQDLIGGGSTEAFF
>-|TRBJ2-2|TRBV30|-
TGTGCCCGCACCATGACCCCCAGGACCGGGGAGCTGTTTTTT
CARTMTPRTGELFF
>few|TRBJ2-3|TRBV18|TRBD1
TGTGCCAGCTCACCGGCGACAGGGGGCACCGATACGCAGTATTTT
CASSPATGGTDTQYF
>-|TRBJ2-5|TRBV3-1/TRBV3-2|TRBD2
TGTGCCAGCAGCCCCAAACGGGGGGGCCGGGAGACCCAGTACTTC
CASSPKRGGRETQYF
>-|TRBJ2-7|TRBV5-1|-
TGCGCCAGCAGCCTCTTCGGGGAACATTACGAGCAGTACTTC
CASSLFGEHYEQYF
>-|TRBJ2-3|TRBV5-1|-
TGCGCCAGCAGTTACGGCCGGGAAGATACGCAGTATTTT
CASSYGREDTQYF
>-|TRBJ2-1|TRBV30|TRBD2
TGTGCCTGGGTTCGGAGCGGGAGCTACAATGAGCAGTTCTTC
CAWVRSGSYNEQFF
>-|TRBJ2-1|TRBV5-1|-
TGCGCCAGCAGCTGGCCCCCGGGGAGCTCCTACAATGAGCAGTTCTTC
CASSWPPGSSYNEQFF
>-|TRBJ1-2|TRBV5-1|-
TGCGCCAGCAGGCTAGAGATAGGCAATGGCTACACCTTC
CASRLEIGNGYTF
>-|TRBJ2-3|TRBV9|TRBD2
TGTGCCAGCAGCGTTGGACTAGCGGTGGCAGATACGCAGTATTTT
CASSVGLAVADTQYF
>-|TRBJ2-5|TRBV9|-
TGTGCCAGCAGCCCTCGGGGAGACAGGGAGACCCAGTACTTC
CASSPRGDRETQYF
>-|TRBJ2-1|TRBV9|-
TGTGCCAGCAGCGAGAATATAGAGCGGGCCTTTATTCTCTTC
CASSENIERAFILF
>-|TRBJ2-1|TRBV7-3|TRBD2
TGTGCCAGCAGCTTACTAACTAGCGGGGGGGAGCAGTTCTTC
CASSLLTSGGEQFF
>-|TRBJ1-5|TRBV7-2|-
TGTGCCAGCAGCCTGGGACCTAAGGGGGTCAATCAGCCCCAGCATTTT
CASSLGPKGVNQPQHF
>-|TRBJ2-1|TRBV30|-
TGTGCCTGGAGTGGTAGCAATGAGCAGTTCTTC
CAWSGSNEQFF
>-|TRBJ1-1|TRBV1|-
TGCACCAGCAGCCATGCGCCGGGAAAAGGACCATCGAACACTGAAGCTTTCTTT
CTSSHAPGKGPSNTEAFF
>-|TRBJ2-5|TRBV7-2|TRBD2
TGTGCCAGCAGCTACAGCGTGGGACTAGCGGGCGAGACCCAGTACTTC
CASSYSVGLAGETQYF
>-|TRBJ1-6|TRBV9|TRBD1
TGTGCCAGCAGCGACGCCCGGACAGGGGGTTCACCCCTCCACTTT
CASSDARTGGSPLHF
>few|TRBJ2-2|TRBV28|-
TGTGCCAGCAGTTTCTCCGGGGGCACCGGGGAGCTGTTTTTT
CASSFSGGTGELFF
>-|TRBJ1-1|TRBV10-1|TRBD1
TGCGCCAGCAGTCAGGGACAGGGTATGGACACTGAAGCTTTCTTT
CASSQGQGMDTEAFF
>few|TRBJ2-3|TRBV6-4|TRBD2
TGTGCCAGCAGTGAGACTAGCGGGGGGGCATCAGATACGCAGTATTTT
CASSETSGGASDTQYF
>once|TRBJ1-1|TRBV12-3/TRBV12-4|-
TGTGCCAGCAGCGTCGAGACTGAAGCTTTCTTT
CASSVETEAFF
>-|TRBJ1-5|TRBV5-6|TRBD1
TGTGCCAGCAGCTCGAGCCAGGGGGATTGGAGCAATCAGCCCCAGCATTTT
CASSSSQGDWSNQPQHF
>-|TRBJ1-4|TRBV4-2|-
TGTGCCAGCAGCCAAGATTTCCGGGGGTGGGGAGAAAAACTGTTTTTT
CASSQDFRGWGEKLFF